This passage covers 18 T cell receptor beta chains from one sample sequenced in a study of shared clonotypes between healthy human individuals. Libraries were prepared by immunoSEQ multiplex PCR; TCRdb keeps only in-frame clonotypes and omits some of them. The table includes roughly 2.6 million clones, around nine tenths detected once. What was sequenced was naive CD4+ T cells sorted from blood. Subset here: CD45RA+ positively selected. The receptor set was obtained from a man between 18 and 29 years old in good health.

The V call is TRBV5-5, the J call TRBJ2-1; D perhaps matches TRBD1 (6 bases). CDR1 SGHKS and CDR2 YYEKEE come from the germline V gene (reference sequence). The CDR3 consists of 15 residues. V was trimmed by 3 bases and J by 5 bases, leaving 15 bases between them. The CDR3 region is CASSYGTFDHNEQFF. The CDR3 DNA reads TGTGCCAGCAGCTACGGGACATTTGATCACAATGAGCAGTTCTTC. The complete variable domain, with remaining parts taken from reference TRBV5-5 and TRBJ2-1, reads DAGVTQSPTHLIKTRGQQVTLRCSPISGHKSVSWYQQVLGQGPQFIFQYYEKEERGRGNFPDRFSARQFPNYSSELNVNALLLGDSALYLCASSYGTFDHNEQFFGPGTRLTVL.

The CDR3 DNA follows: TGTGCCAGCAGTGAATATTACGGTGCCGGGGAGCTGTTTTTT. This sequence encodes CASSEYYGAGELFF. This sequence joins TRBV25-1 and TRBJ2-2; D unresolved. Germline loops: CDR1 MGHDK, CDR2 SYGVNS. This CDR3 comprises 14 residues. The V and J ends lost 0 bases and 6 bases respectively, with 8 bases between them.

This clone occurred once. Here the CDR3 reads CASSDMVTTYEQYF. For the CDR3, the DNA is TGTGCCAGCAGTGATATGGTAACGACCTACGAGCAGTACTTC. V gene TRBV6-5 combines with J gene TRBJ2-7; D is undetermined. Trimming cost V 5 bases and J 2 bases, with 13 bases left between them. The CDR3 is made up of 14 amino acids. Germline CDR1 reads MNHEY; CDR2 reads SVGAGI.

This chain joins TRBV11-2 and TRBJ2-2; the D gene is possibly TRBD1 (6 bases). Germline CDR1 SGHAT, CDR2 FQNNGV. V lost 4 bases and J lost 7, with 7 bases in between. The CDR3 spans 12 residues. CDR3 DNA: TGTGCCAGCAGCTGGGGGCACGGGGAGCTGTTTTTT. It specifies CASSWGHGELFF.

This clone occurred a few times. This same CDR3 is encoded by further DNA sequences in the sample. The chain is built from TRBV5-1 and TRBJ1-4, with 7 bases that match TRBD1. The CDR3 runs 14 residues. V dropped 4 bases and J dropped 3; count of bases not matched to a gene: 3. The V gene's germline CDR1 is SGHRS and CDR2 YFSETQ. CDR3 coding DNA: TGCGCCAGCAGCCCCGGGACAGCTAATGAAAAACTGTTTTTT. It codes for CASSPGTANEKLFF.

The chain recombines TRBV15 with TRBJ2-5, with 7 bases lining up with TRBD1. This CDR3 is 13 amino acids long. J gave up 5 bases and V 2 bases, and 2 bases lay outside the gene matches. Germline CDR1 LNHNV, CDR2 YYDKDF (reference sequence). CDR3 sequence reads: CATSRTGVETQYF. In DNA, the CDR3 is TGTGCCACCAGCAGAACAGGGGTGGAGACCCAGTACTTC.

The V and J genes are TRBV10-3 and TRBJ2-1; 13 bases are a match to TRBD2. The length of the CDR3 is 18 residues. Trimming removed 4 bases from V and 7 bases from J; junction bases left unmatched: 13. The germline V gene encodes CDR1 ENHRY and CDR2 SYGVKD. The CDR3 spells CAISAIGTSGIIGNEQFF. The CDR3, as DNA: TGTGCCATCAGTGCGATCGGGACTAGCGGGATTATAGGAAATGAGCAGTTCTTC.

This clone was seen just once. V usage is TRBV5-4 and J usage is TRBJ2-7; weak D call: TRBD2 (6 bases). V was pared by 5 bases and J by 4 bases, with 13 bases between. Germline values: CDR1 SGHNT, CDR2 YYREEE (reference sequence). The CDR3 extends over 13 amino acids. The DNA of the CDR3 is TGTGCCAGCAGGAAGGGACTTACTTACGAGCAGTACTTC. It codes for CASRKGLTYEQYF.

The gene calls are TRBV5-1 and TRBJ2-3; D may be TRBD2 (5 bases). The CDR3 is 12 residues long. The V end was cut by 4 bases, the J end by 4 bases, with 7 bases between. Germline V gene sequence: CDR1 SGHRS, CDR2 YFSETQ. The CDR3 sequence is CASSEDSDTQYF. CDR3 nucleotides: TGCGCCAGCAGCGAGGACTCAGATACGCAGTATTTT.

This chain links TRBV7-9 with TRBJ1-2; D unresolved. V was clipped by 0 bases and J by 2 bases, with 7 bases between them. The CDR3 is 14 residues long. CDR1 and CDR2 (germline): SEHNR, FQNEAQ (reference sequence). For the CDR3, the DNA is TGTGCCAGCAGCTTAGCGTTAGCGAACTATGGCTACACCTTC. It yields the protein CASSLALANYGYTF. The full variable domain, completed using reference TRBV7-9 and TRBJ1-2, is DTGVSQNPRHKITKRGQNVTFRCDPISEHNRLYWYRQTLGQGPEFLTYFQNEAQLEKSRLLSDRFSAERPKGSFSTLEIQRTEQGDSAMYLCASSLALANYGYTFGSGTRLTVV.

The rearrangement uses TRBV6-5 and TRBJ1-1, with D uncertain. Germline lookup yields CDR1 MNHEY and CDR2 SVGAGI. The CDR3 runs 8 residues. V lost 7 bases to trimming and J lost 11 bases, with 5 bases between them. This CDR3 is CASMRAFF. The DNA of the CDR3 is TGTGCCAGCATGCGTGCTTTCTTT.

The chain is built from TRBV5-4 and TRBJ2-5; D perhaps matches TRBD1 (6 bases). The V gene lost 4 bases and the J gene lost 5 bases, with 15 bases spanning the gap. Per the germline V gene, CDR1 is SGHNT and CDR2 is YYREEE (reference sequence). This CDR3 is built from 14 residues. CDR3 amino acids: CASSPGTPLETQYF. The CDR3 nucleotides are TGTGCCAGCAGCCCCGGGACACCCTTGGAGACCCAGTACTTC.

This chain links TRBV21-1 with TRBJ2-7; the table calls TRBD1, which could not be checked here. TRBV21-1 is described as a pseudogene. The CDR3 is made up of 15 amino acids. The CDR3 DNA reads as TGTGCCAGCAGGACCTACAGGGGTAGCTCCTACGAGCAGTACTTC. Its translation is CASRTYRGSSYEQYF.

The chain joins TRBV19 to TRBJ1-2; D is unclear. The CDR3 is 12 amino acids. V was cut by 7 bases and J by 2 bases, with 8 bases left in between. Germline V gene sequence: CDR1 LNHDA, CDR2 SQIVND (reference sequence). CDR3 DNA: TGTGCCAGTATAGGAGGAAACTATGGCTACACCTTC. Translating gives CASIGGNYGYTF.

Comments on this clone: This sample also contains other DNA sequences that code for the same CDR3. CDR3 amino acids: CASSGDGNQPQHF. CDR3 nucleotides: TGTGCCAGCAGCGGGGACGGCAATCAGCCCCAGCATTTT. This rearrangement joins TRBV9 to TRBJ1-5; D might be TRBD1 (5 bases). Germline V lookup: CDR1 SGDLS, CDR2 YYNGEE. The CDR3 is 13 amino acids. Trimming pared 3 bases from V and 2 bases from J, leaving 6 bases between.

The rearrangement uses TRBV2 and TRBJ2-5; 7 bases line up with TRBD1. CDR1 and CDR2 (germline): SNHLY, FYNNEI. Unmatched junction bases numbered 10, after V lost 7 bases and J lost 5 bases. The CDR3 is made up of 14 amino acids. CDR3 in DNA: TGTGCCAGCACCCAGACAGGGTTAGGGGAGACCCAGTACTTC. Translation: CASTQTGLGETQYF. The whole variable domain, filled in from reference TRBV2 and TRBJ2-5, reads EPEVTQTPSHQVTQMGQEVILRCVPISNHLYFYWYRQILGQKVEFLVSFYNNEISEKSEIFDDQFSVERPDGSNFTLKIRSTKLEDSAMYFCASTQTGLGETQYFGPGTRLLVL.

V is TRBV30 and J is TRBJ2-3; no reliable D call. Trimming took 1 base from V and 7 from J, leaving 6 bases between them. CDR3 length: 11 residues. In germline, CDR1 is GTSNPN, CDR2 SVGIG (reference sequence). The CDR3 region is CAWSDENTQYF. CDR3 coding DNA: TGTGCCTGGAGTGATGAAAATACGCAGTATTTT. The whole variable domain, remainder taken from reference TRBV30 and TRBJ2-3, is SQTIHQWPATLVQPVGSPLSLECTVEGTSNPNLYWYRQAAGRGLQLLFYSVGIGQISSEVPQNLSASRPQDRQFILSSKKLLLSDSGFYLCAWSDENTQYFGPGTRLTVL.

This chain links TRBV10-1 with TRBJ2-1; D is tentatively TRBD1 or TRBD2 (6 bases each). V lost 3 bases, J lost 6 bases, and 15 bases lay in between. CDR3 length: 15 amino acids. Germline V gene data show CDR1 as WNHNN and CDR2 as SYGVQD (reference sequence). CDR3 nucleotide sequence: TGCGCCAGCAGTGAATCACTGGGGGGCGTCAATGAGCAGTTCTTC. Translation: CASSESLGGVNEQFF.